The rows below give T cell receptor beta chains drawn from one sample of a study of T cell responses to AZD1222 COVID-19 vaccine. The method was immunoSEQ multiplex PCR; TCRdb's version includes in-frame clones alone and lacks a portion of them. The sample lists about 160,000 clones, 80% to 95% occurring once. The material sequenced was peripheral blood, taken on day 0 of AZD1222 vaccination. The receptors originated from an adult in good health. Each CDR3 is given with its conserved first and last residue. D genes are given only for firm matches. Size is omitted from some rows. Given values are once, few, many or a class for expanded clones.

>NA|TRBV2|once|TRBJ1-5
CASSLTGDQPQHF
TGTGCCAGCAGCCTCACGGGGGATCAGCCCCAGCATTTT
>NA|TRBV18|NA|TRBJ2-7
CASSRDLYEQYF
TGTGCCAGCTCCCGGGACCTCTACGAGCAGTACTTC
>NA|TRBV9|NA|TRBJ1-1
CASSVGSGVSRMNTEAFF
TGTGCCAGCAGCGTAGGTAGTGGGGTCAGCCGCATGAACACTGAAGCTTTCTTT
>NA|TRBV28|NA|TRBJ2-3
CASSPPGSVDTQYF
TGTGCCAGCAGCCCCCCTGGCTCTGTGGATACGCAGTATTTT
>NA|TRBV4-1|NA|TRBJ2-1
CASSDPWEAAYNEQFF
TGCGCCAGCAGCGATCCGTGGGAGGCCGCCTACAATGAGCAGTTCTTC
>NA|TRBV2|NA|TRBJ1-6
CASSPLRAPDNSPLHF
TGTGCCAGCAGTCCCCTTAGGGCACCCGATAATTCACCCCTCCACTTT
>NA|TRBV5-1|few|TRBJ1-1
CASSLGEPNTEAFF
TGCGCCAGCAGCTTGGGGGAGCCGAACACTGAAGCTTTCTTT
>TRBD2|TRBV19|few|TRBJ2-1
CASSPRTSAVNNEQFF
TGTGCCAGTAGTCCTCGGACTAGCGCGGTTAATAATGAGCAGTTCTTC
>TRBD2|TRBV10-3|NA|TRBJ2-2
CAISSFEGGPTGELFF
TGTGCCATCTCCTCATTCGAGGGAGGGCCCACCGGGGAGCTGTTTTTT
>NA|TRBV28|NA|TRBJ2-7
CASSTVSGGLYEQYF
TGTGCCAGCAGTACCGTCAGTGGGGGCCTCTACGAGCAGTACTTC
>NA|TRBV11-3|NA|TRBJ1-1
CASSLIPPGSGTEAFF
TGTGCCAGCAGCTTAATCCCTCCAGGGTCCGGAACTGAAGCTTTCTTT
>NA|TRBV5-1|NA|TRBJ2-3
CASSLGDLTDTQYF
TGCGCCAGCAGCTTGGGGGACCTCACAGATACGCAGTATTTT
>TRBD1|TRBV19|once|TRBJ1-1
CASSIEGTGVSEAFF
TGTGCCAGTAGTATAGAAGGTACAGGGGTTTCTGAAGCTTTCTTT
>NA|TRBV11-2|NA|TRBJ1-6
CASSLDAGNGSPLHF
TGTGCCAGCAGCTTAGATGCAGGGAACGGATCACCCCTCCACTTT
>NA|TRBV6-5|NA|TRBJ1-4
CASRRGGEGEKLFF
TGTGCCAGCCGAAGAGGTGGGGAGGGGGAAAAACTGTTTTTT
>TRBD2|TRBV6-5|NA|TRBJ2-1
CASSYSGRAYNEQFF
TGTGCCAGCAGTTACAGCGGGAGGGCCTACAATGAGCAGTTCTTC
>TRBD2|TRBV9|NA|TRBJ2-1
CASSVALLAGDNEQFF
TGTGCCAGCAGCGTAGCCCTCCTAGCGGGGGACAATGAGCAGTTCTTC
>NA|TRBV7-2|NA|TRBJ1-1
CASSWSPSAFF
TGTGCCAGCAGCTGGAGTCCGTCGGCTTTCTTT
>TRBD1|TRBV28|NA|TRBJ1-6
CASRDRASSYNSPLHF
TGTGCCAGCAGGGACAGGGCCAGCTCCTATAATTCACCCCTCCACTTT
>NA|TRBV5-1|few|TRBJ2-2
CASSRARDTGTGELFF
TGCGCCAGCAGCCGAGCCCGGGATACGGGAACCGGGGAGCTGTTTTTT
>TRBD2|TRBV7-3|NA|TRBJ2-7
CASSLFASGSYEQYF
TGTGCCAGCAGCTTATTTGCTAGCGGGAGTTACGAGCAGTACTTC
>NA|TRBV27|NA|TRBJ1-1
CASSLSREDTEAFF
TGTGCCAGCAGTTTATCACGCGAGGATACTGAAGCTTTCTTT
>NA|TRBV5-4|once|TRBJ1-2
CASSFQPASFYNYGYTF
TGTGCCAGCAGCTTCCAGCCGGCTAGTTTTTATAACTATGGCTACACCTTC
>TRBD2|TRBV5-1|NA|TRBJ2-1
CASSLEVASGRAGEQFF
TGCGCCAGCAGCTTGGAAGTGGCTAGCGGGAGGGCCGGGGAGCAGTTCTTC
>NA|TRBV27|NA|TRBJ2-4
CASRSRLFKNIQYF
TGTGCCAGCAGATCCCGACTATTCAAAAACATTCAGTACTTC
>TRBD1|TRBV27|NA|TRBJ1-2
CASSLLGQGSGYTF
TGTGCCAGCAGTTTACTCGGACAGGGGAGTGGCTACACCTTC
>TRBD1|TRBV30|NA|TRBJ1-2
CAWSRDRDYGYTF
TGTGCCTGGAGCCGGGACAGGGACTATGGCTACACCTTC
>NA|TRBV10-3|NA|TRBJ2-3
CAISDPRTGSTDTQYF
TGTGCCATCAGTGATCCCCGAACAGGAAGCACAGATACGCAGTATTTT
>TRBD2|TRBV10-3|NA|TRBJ2-1
CAIMRLAGGTTDEQFF
TGTGCCATCATGCGACTAGCGGGAGGAACTACCGATGAGCAGTTCTTC
>NA|TRBV5-6|NA|TRBJ1-1
CASRAWVQAAFLNTEAFF
TGTGCCAGCAGAGCTTGGGTACAGGCGGCCTTTTTGAACACTGAAGCTTTCTTT
>NA|TRBV28|NA|TRBJ2-7
CASRVSYNRRANEQYF
TGTGCCAGCAGGGTCTCATACAACAGGAGGGCCAACGAGCAGTACTTC
>TRBD1|TRBV30|NA|TRBJ1-5
CAWSVYRRQGDQPQHF
TGTGCCTGGAGTGTTTACAGGCGGCAGGGGGATCAGCCCCAGCATTTT
>NA|TRBV3-1/TRBV3-2|NA|TRBJ2-5
CASGARGRETQYF
TGTGCCAGCGGGGCAAGGGGAAGAGAGACCCAGTACTTC
>NA|TRBV21-1|NA|TRBJ1-5
CASNEPSNQPQHF
TGTGCCAGCAACGAGCCTAGCAATCAGCCCCAGCATTTT
>NA|TRBV6-5|NA|TRBJ2-2
CASTRAQGSGELFF
TGTGCCAGCACCCGCGCCCAAGGCTCCGGGGAGCTGTTTTTT
>NA|TRBV27|NA|TRBJ2-7
CASSYSGVHEQYF
TGTGCCAGCAGTTATTCCGGGGTCCACGAGCAGTACTTC
>NA|TRBV7-2|NA|TRBJ2-7
CASSPDGSHYEQYF
TGTGCCAGCAGCCCGGATGGTTCCCACTACGAGCAGTACTTC
>NA|TRBV4-1|once|TRBJ2-1
CASSQEEAGEQFF
TGCGCCAGCAGCCAAGAGGAGGCCGGTGAGCAGTTCTTC
>TRBD1|TRBV3-1/TRBV3-2|NA|TRBJ2-1
CASRQGGGLYNEQFF
TGTGCCAGCAGACAGGGGGGCGGGCTCTACAATGAGCAGTTCTTC
>TRBD2|TRBV29-1|NA|TRBJ2-1
CSVRLAGTYNEQFF
TGCAGCGTAAGACTAGCGGGGACCTACAATGAGCAGTTCTTC
>TRBD1|TRBV6-5|NA|TRBJ2-3
CASRPGQGGTDTQYF
TGTGCCAGCAGACCGGGACAGGGAGGCACAGATACGCAGTATTTT
>NA|TRBV25-1|NA|TRBJ2-7
CASSERGVYEQYF
TGTGCCAGCAGTGAGAGGGGCGTTTACGAGCAGTACTTC
>NA|TRBV4-1|NA|TRBJ2-3
CASSQFSRELYTQYF
TGCGCCAGCAGCCAATTCTCAAGAGAGTTGTATACGCAGTATTTT
>NA|TRBV11-1|NA|TRBJ2-2
CASSLINTGELFF
TGTGCCAGCAGCTTAATCAACACCGGGGAGCTGTTTTTT
>NA|TRBV6-1|NA|TRBJ1-4
CASREGDKKLFF
TGTGCCAGCAGAGAAGGGGACAAAAAACTGTTTTTT